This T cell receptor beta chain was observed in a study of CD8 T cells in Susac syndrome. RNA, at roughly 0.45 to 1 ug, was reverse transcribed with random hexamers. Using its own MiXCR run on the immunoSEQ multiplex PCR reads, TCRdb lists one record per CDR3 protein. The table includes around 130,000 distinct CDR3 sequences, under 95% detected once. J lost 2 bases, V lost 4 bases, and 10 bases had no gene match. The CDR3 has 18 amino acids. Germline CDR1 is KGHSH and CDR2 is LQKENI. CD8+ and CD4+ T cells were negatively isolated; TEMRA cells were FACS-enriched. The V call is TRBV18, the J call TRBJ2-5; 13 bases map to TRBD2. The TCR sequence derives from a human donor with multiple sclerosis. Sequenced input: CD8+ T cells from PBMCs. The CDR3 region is CASSQGTSGTPVQETQYF. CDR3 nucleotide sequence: TGTGCCAGCTCACAAGGGACTAGCGGGACCCCTGTTCAAGAGACCCAGTACTTC.